This T cell receptor (beta chain) was documented in a study of shared clonotypes between healthy human individuals. Across the whole study: The study used three CD4 naive, three CD4 memory, two CD8 naive and one CD8 memory plate per donor.

The assay was immunoSEQ multiplex PCR, and TCRdb's table has in-frame clones only and misses some. The sample has around 2.5 million clones; 93% are singletons. The sample was naive CD4+ T cells from PBMCs. Subset described: CD45RA+ positively selected. The sequence was obtained from a man aged 18 to 29 in good health. Some clones in this sample may be carry-over from other donors' samples.

This chain's CDR3 is CASSADLRGTDTQYF. The CDR3 DNA sequence: TGTGCCAGCAGCGCGGACCTCCGGGGTACAGATACGCAGTATTTT. V is TRBV9 and J is TRBJ2-3; a possible D gene is TRBD2 (5 bases). CDR3 length: 15 residues. Germline V lookup: CDR1 SGDLS, CDR2 YYNGEE. The germline V and J ends were trimmed by 3 bases and 3 bases, with 14 bases remaining between them.